This T cell receptor beta chain comes out of a study of blood T cell repertoires in COVID-19 (dated by TCRdb to the early 2020s). As for the study more broadly: Samples covering the acute and convalescent phases of COVID-19 were provided by collaborators in the United States, Italy and Spain. The material from the prospective study consisted of cDNA or gDNA derived from T cells, B-cell-depleted T cells, or PBMCs. The samples were drawn from two sources: the first 160 participants of the ongoing ImmuneRACE study, and approximately 1,300 subjects contributed by 6 global collaborators. The dataset comprised deeply sampled blood TCRbeta repertoires from subjects exposed to, actively infected with, or recovered from COVID-19. Where available, HLA class I and class II types were taken from metadata supplied by the sample provider and were not determined by assay-based typing. A de-identified subject ID, COVID-19 status, age in years and sex were almost always included in the sample metadata. The repertoires were made available in a free public database intended to serve as a resource for research on the immune response to SARS-CoV-2.

Collaborating institutions collected whole blood in K2EDTA tubes following their own protocols. For TCRbeta analysis, collaborator samples were shipped as frozen whole blood, as isolated PBMCs, or as DNA extracted from either sample type. What the research found in general, with its limitations: The amount of clinical and demographic metadata varied by source and participant and was provided uncurated.

Turning to this clone: It lacks a known antigen. No per-base quality is available; no much larger clone lies one base away.

CDR1 SNHLY and CDR2 FYNNEI were looked up in the germline V gene. The CDR3 starts with the cysteine, ends with the phenylalanine, and has 15 residues. Only the CDR3 portion is preserved as DNA: 45 bases, with reading frame beginning at the first base. A distance of 6 bases separates the germline ends of V and J, which lose 1 base and 0 bases respectively. TCRbeta CDR3 regions were amplified from genomic DNA by means of the immunoSEQ Assay, a bias-controlled multiplex PCR. Per the authors' processing: The number of nucleated cells in each sample was estimated by amplification of reference gene primers within the assay. Sequence reads were collapsed and filtered to measure the absolute abundance of every unique TCRbeta CDR3 rearrangement. For each sample, productive Simpson clonality was calculated as the square root of Simpson's diversity index across productive rearrangements. Drawn from immuneACCESS, this table holds only the in-frame rearrangements with V and J called that TCRdb kept. Clones are partly lost; checked studies trace under half to an unresolved V gene and leave the rest unexplained. V and J calls and clone size follow that table, whereas D and trimming were derived from the DNA. A total of 61,000 or so clones appear in this sample, roughly 90% of them only once. Around 21% of the sample rests with the top ten.

This chain joins TRBV2 to TRBJ1-4, and perhaps TRBD1 as D gene, on 6 matching bases. The sequenced material came from peripheral blood. This sequence originates from a woman in her forties or fifties with active or convalescent COVID-19. The encoded CDR3 is CASSEGTATNEKLFF. The sequenced DNA is TGTGCCAGCAGTGAAGGGACAGCAACTAATGAAAAACTGTTTTTT.